This T cell receptor beta chain was documented in a study of Graves' ophthalmopathy and Graves' hyperthyroidism (dated by TCRdb to 2016 to 2019). For context, the study as a whole: Peripheral blood was collected at initial diagnosis, before any treatment. To tell Graves' ophthalmopathy apart from Graves' hyperthyroidism, and to predict which patients would progress to ophthalmopathy, the study relied on TCR beta repertoire signatures. In total, 135 blood samples were TCR-sequenced: 40 to 45 ophthalmopathy, some 75 hyperthyroidism and approximately 17 hyperthyroidism-to-ophthalmopathy patients. To explore V-J signatures that distinguish ophthalmopathy from hyperthyroidism, a discovery set of about a hundred patients was enrolled, made up of 43 with ophthalmopathy and fewer than 60 with stable hyperthyroidism. The independent validation cohort included under 20 hyperthyroidism patients plus 17 patients who later progressed from hyperthyroidism to ophthalmopathy. T-cell repertoires of thyroid tissue and blood were compared in more than 5 hyperthyroidism patients. After sampling, hyperthyroidism patients received methimazole starting at 30 mg daily, and ophthalmopathy patients received high-dose intravenous methylprednisolone. The 95 to 100 discovery patients were divided at random into training and test sets in a 7:3 ratio. Paper-wide results and their limitations: The 13-signature model separated ophthalmopathy from stable hyperthyroidism with approximately 85% sensitivity and less than 83% specificity in cross-validation, and 80%/75% in the test set. Most of the expanded thyroid clonotypes with a frequency above 0.001 were also detected in blood, and it was suggested that the thyroid immune response may be reflected by blood repertoires. In validation, the model predicted ophthalmopathy progression with nearly 71% sensitivity and less than 80% specificity; some twelve predicted patients were CT-confirmed with GO in a median of about 6.1 months. No statistical method was used to set the sample size in advance, and the investigators knew which group each participant was assigned to.

Ten or more counts support this clonotype. There is no known antigen for this receptor. A much bigger clone sits one base away, suggesting this may be a read error. The ophthalmopathy patients had moderately to severely active disease, with a Clinical Activity Score of 3 or higher, a NOSPECS grade of 4 or higher, and a disease duration of less than 3 months. Patients with other autoimmune diseases, uncontrolled infections, pregnancy or lactation were excluded from the study. Diagnosis relied on clinical symptoms, serum thyroxine, TRAb, thyroid ultrasound and orbital computed tomography. PBMCs were isolated from around 10 ml of fresh peripheral blood by Ficoll-Paque density gradient centrifugation. Total RNA was extracted with Trizol reagent and quality-checked on an Agilent 2100 Bioanalyzer. For repertoire sequencing, the TCR beta CDR3 regions were amplified from RNA transcripts. HTBI primers and the Qiagen OneStep RT-PCR kit were used in a first-round RT-PCR, which was followed by a second-round multiplex PCR, size selection and purification. The libraries underwent paired-end sequencing with 100 bp reads on an Illumina HiSeq2000. Regarding the original processing steps: SOAPnuke was used to process the reads, throwing out any read that had adapters, had uncalled bases, had a mean Phred below 15, or lacked an exact constant-primer or identifier match. COPE v1.2.5 was used to merge high-quality paired reads. Each unique nucleotide sequence was treated as a clonotype, and MiTCR v1.1 was used to align the clonotypes to the IMGT TRB V, D and J references. Only V-J combinations with frequency above 0.0001 were analysed, covering 98% to 99.2% of repertoires. For each V-J combination, a TCR clonal expansion and chaos score was defined as the ratio of F50 clonal expansion to chaos observed in the TCRdist matrix. Features were reduced by Welch's t-statistics and random forest to over ten V-J combinations, which fed a naive Bayes classifier. The Morisita-Horn index was used to measure how similar the thyroid and blood repertoires were. Starting from the raw public reads, TCRdb applied fastp trimming at Q25, assembled clones with MiXCR and retained in-frame beta chains. All rows with the same CDR3 protein become a single entry with the most common DNA and genes. TCRdb, rather than the study authors, made the V and J calls. The sample has about 370,000 distinct CDR3 sequences on record, about a sixth of them singletons. Roughly 1.6% of the sample comes from the top ten.

CDR1 and CDR2 were assigned from the germline V gene (reference sequence) as LNHNV and YYDKDF. The CDR3, cysteine through phenylalanine, is 18 amino acids long. The CDR3 DNA has 54 bases and is translated from base 1. V loses 0 bases of germline sequence and J loses 0 bases, and the interval between the two ends is 12 bases. The material sequenced was peripheral blood. This receptor was taken from a woman between 18 and 30 years old with Graves' ophthalmopathy. Donor details come from another sample of the same person, matched by shared clones. The chain is assembled from TRBV15 and TRBJ2-6; TRBD2 is perhaps the D gene, given 6 matching bases. The CDR3 reads as follows: CATSRDTGLSSGANVLTF. The nucleotide sequence reads TGTGCCACCAGCAGAGATACGGGACTGAGCTCTGGGGCCAACGTCCTGACTTTC.